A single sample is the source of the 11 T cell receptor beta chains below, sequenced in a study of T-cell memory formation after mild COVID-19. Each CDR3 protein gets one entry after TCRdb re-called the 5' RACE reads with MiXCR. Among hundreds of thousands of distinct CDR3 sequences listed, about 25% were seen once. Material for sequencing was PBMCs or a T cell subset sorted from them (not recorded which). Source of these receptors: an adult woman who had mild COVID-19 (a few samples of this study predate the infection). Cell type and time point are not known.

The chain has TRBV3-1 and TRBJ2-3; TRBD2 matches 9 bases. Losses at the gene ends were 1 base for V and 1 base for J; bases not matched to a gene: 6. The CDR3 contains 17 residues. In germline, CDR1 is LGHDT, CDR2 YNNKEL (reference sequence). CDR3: CASSQGWRTSGTDTQYF. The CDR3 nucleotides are TGTGCCAGCAGCCAAGGCTGGAGGACTAGCGGCACAGATACGCAGTATTTT.

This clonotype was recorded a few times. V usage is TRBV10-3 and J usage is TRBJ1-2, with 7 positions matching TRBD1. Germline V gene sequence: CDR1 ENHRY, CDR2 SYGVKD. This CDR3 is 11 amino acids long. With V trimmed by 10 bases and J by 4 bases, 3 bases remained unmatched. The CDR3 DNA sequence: TGTGCCACGTGGACAGGCTATGGCTACACCTTC. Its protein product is CATWTGYGYTF.

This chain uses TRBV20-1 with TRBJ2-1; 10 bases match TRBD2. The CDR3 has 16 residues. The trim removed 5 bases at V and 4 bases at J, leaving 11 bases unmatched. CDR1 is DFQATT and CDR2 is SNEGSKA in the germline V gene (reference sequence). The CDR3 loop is CSAGGLTSGVYNEQFF. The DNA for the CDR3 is TGCAGTGCTGGAGGCCTAACTAGCGGGGTTTACAATGAGCAGTTCTTC.

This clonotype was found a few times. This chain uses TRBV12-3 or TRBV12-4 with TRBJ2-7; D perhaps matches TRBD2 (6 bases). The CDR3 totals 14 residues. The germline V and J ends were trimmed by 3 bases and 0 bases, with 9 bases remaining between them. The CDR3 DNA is TGTGCCAGCAGTTTTCGGGGAGGCTCCTACGAGCAGTACTTC. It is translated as CASSFRGGSYEQYF.

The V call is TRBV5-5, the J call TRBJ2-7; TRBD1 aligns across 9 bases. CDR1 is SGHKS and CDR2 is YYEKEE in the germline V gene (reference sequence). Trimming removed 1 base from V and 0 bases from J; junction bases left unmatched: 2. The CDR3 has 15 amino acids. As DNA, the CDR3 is TGTGCCAGCAGCTTGCTGGGACAGGGCTCCTACGAGCAGTACTTC. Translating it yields CASSLLGQGSYEQYF.

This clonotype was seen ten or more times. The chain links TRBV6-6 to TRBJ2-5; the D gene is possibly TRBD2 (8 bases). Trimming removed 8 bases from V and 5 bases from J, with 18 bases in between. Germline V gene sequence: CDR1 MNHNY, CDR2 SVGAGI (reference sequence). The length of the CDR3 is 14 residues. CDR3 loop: CASGYGRGQETQYF. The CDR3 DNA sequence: TGTGCCAGCGGGTACGGGAGGGGGCAGGAGACCCAGTACTTC.

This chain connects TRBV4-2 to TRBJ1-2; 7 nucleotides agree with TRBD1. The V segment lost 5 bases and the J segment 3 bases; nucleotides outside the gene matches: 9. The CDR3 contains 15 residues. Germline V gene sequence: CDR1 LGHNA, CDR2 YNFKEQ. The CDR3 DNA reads TGTGCCAGCAGCGCCTACAGGGGTCCCTACTATGGCTACACCTTC. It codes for CASSAYRGPYYGYTF.

CDR3 bases: TGTGCCACCAGTGTCCACAGCACAGATACGCAGTATTTT. Protein: CATSVHSTDTQYF. The V gene is TRBV24-1, the J gene TRBJ2-3; D uncertain. Germline CDR1 and CDR2: KGHDR and SFDVKD. V dropped 5 bases and J dropped 0 bases, with 5 bases sitting between them. This CDR3 contains 13 residues.

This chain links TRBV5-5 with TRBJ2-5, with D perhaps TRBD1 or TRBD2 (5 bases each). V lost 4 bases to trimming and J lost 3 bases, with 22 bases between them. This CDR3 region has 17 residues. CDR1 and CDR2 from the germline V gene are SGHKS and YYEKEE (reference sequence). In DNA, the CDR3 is TGTGCCAGCAGCCGGGACCTTTGGGCCCTCCGGGAAGAGACCCAGTACTTC. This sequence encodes CASSRDLWALREETQYF.

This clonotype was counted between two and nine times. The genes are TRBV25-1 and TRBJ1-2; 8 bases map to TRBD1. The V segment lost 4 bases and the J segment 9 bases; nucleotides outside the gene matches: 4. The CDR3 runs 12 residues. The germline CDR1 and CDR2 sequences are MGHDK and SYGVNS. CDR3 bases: TGTGCCAGCAGTGTTGGACAGGGTCGCTACACCTTC. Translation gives CASSVGQGRYTF.

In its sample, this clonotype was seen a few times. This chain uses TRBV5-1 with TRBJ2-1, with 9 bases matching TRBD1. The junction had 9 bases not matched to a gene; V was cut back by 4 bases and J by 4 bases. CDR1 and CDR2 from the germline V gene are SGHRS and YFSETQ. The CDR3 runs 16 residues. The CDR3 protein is CASSLTGQGSYNEQFF. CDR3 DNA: TGCGCCAGCAGCCTTACGGGACAGGGCTCTTACAATGAGCAGTTCTTC.